Detailed here is one TCR beta chain. Its antigen remains unknown. This specimen belongs to a study of T cells after yellow fever vaccination. General observations from the study: A large majority of primary-vaccination clones showed up again after the booster (96% CD4, around 90% CD8). Sorted repertoires could include abundant contaminating clonotypes from bulk cells.

Trimming cost V 3 bases and J 5 bases; bases outside gene matches: 7. The CDR3 covers 15 residues. The germline gives CDR1 MNHEY, CDR2 SMNVEV (reference sequence). TCRdb called the 5' RACE reads again in MiXCR, with one record for every CDR3 protein. The data contain about 120,000 distinct CDR3 sequences, about 8.2% of them singletons. The sequence came from a man aged 18 to 30 who received the YFV17D yellow fever vaccine. The gene calls are TRBV27 and TRBJ2-5; TRBD2 aligns across 9 bases. The sample was CD8+ T cells sorted from PBMCs, taken on the day of the yellow fever booster vaccination. The CDR3 DNA reads as TGTGCCAGCAGTTTTGGGCGGGGGGGCCAGGAGACCCAGTACTTC. It codes for CASSFGRGGQETQYF.